Listed below are T cell receptor beta chains from one sample, sequenced in a study of regulatory T cells in long-lasting Graves disease. TCRdb independently ran MiXCR on the multiplex PCR reads; one entry per CDR3 protein. This table has around 400,000 distinct CDR3 sequences, 15% to 18% appearing once. Source: peripheral blood mononuclear cells (PBMCs), taken at new diagnosis, from a patient treated with antithyroid drugs. These receptors were taken from a female donor with Graves disease. The CDR3 runs from the conserved cysteine through the conserved F or W. A D gene is named only where the DNA matches it firmly. Expanded clones are given a class, and other clones once, few, many or no size at all.

clone_size d_call j_call v_call cdr3_aa cdr3_nt
few . TRBJ1-1 TRBV6-1 CASSERDTEAFF TGTGCCAGCAGTGAACGGGATACTGAAGCTTTCTTT
many . TRBJ2-2 TRBV10-1 CASSAEGRELFF TGCGCCAGCAGTGCGGAGGGAAGGGAGCTGTTTTTT
many TRBD1 TRBJ1-6 TRBV5-1 CATNVPRDSHNSPLHF TGCGCCACCAACGTACCCCGGGACAGCCATAATTCACCCCTCCACTTT
many . TRBJ2-7 TRBV28 CASKLQDHEQYF TGTGCCAGCAAGCTACAGGACCACGAGCAGTACTTC
many . TRBJ2-7 TRBV4-3 CASSQDGTERQYF TGCGCCAGCAGCCAAGATGGGACCGAGAGACAGTACTTC
. . TRBJ2-2 TRBV30 CAWTQAGRGTGELFF TGTGCCTGGACCCAAGCGGGCAGAGGTACCGGGGAGCTGTTTTTT
few . TRBJ2-4 TRBV3-1 CASSQVGESKNIQYF TGTGCCAGCAGCCAAGTCGGGGAATCCAAAAACATTCAGTACTTC
many . TRBJ2-2 TRBV2 CASIWGVTGELFF TGTGCCAGCATTTGGGGGGTTACCGGGGAGCTGTTTTTT
many . TRBJ2-5 TRBV5-6 CASRRRQVETQYF TGTGCCAGCCGCCGGAGACAGGTGGAGACCCAGTACTTC
. . TRBJ2-5 TRBV5-1 CASSQGSGQETQYF TGCGCCAGCTCGCAGGGTAGCGGACAAGAGACCCAGTACTTC
many TRBD2 TRBJ2-1 TRBV20-1 CSARDKMGVVSGVYNEQFF TGCAGTGCTAGAGATAAGATGGGTGTTGTGAGCGGGGTGTACAATGAGCAGTTCTTC
. TRBD2 TRBJ2-1 TRBV6-1 CASSSRAGGGNNEQFF TGTGCCAGCAGCTCTCGAGCGGGAGGAGGGAACAATGAGCAGTTCTTC
many . TRBJ2-1 TRBV6-1 CATAGRGLYNEQFF TGTGCCACCGCGGGCAGGGGCCTGTACAATGAGCAGTTCTTC
. . TRBJ2-1 TRBV7-9 CASSLLKVRRASLGYNEQFF TGTGCCAGCAGCTTATTAAAGGTTCGGCGGGCTAGCCTTGGGTACAATGAGCAGTTCTTC
many . TRBJ1-1 TRBV7-9 CASSLTASEATEAFF TGTGCCAGCAGCTTAACCGCCTCGGAGGCCACTGAAGCTTTCTTT
. . TRBJ1-5 TRBV6-2/TRBV6-3 CASSSFSNQPQHF TGTGCCAGCAGTTCGTTTAGCAATCAGCCCCAGCATTTT
many . TRBJ2-2 TRBV12-3/TRBV12-4 CASCRDGNTGELFF TGTGCCAGCTGCCGGGACGGAAACACCGGGGAGCTGTTTTTT
. TRBD2 TRBJ2-1 TRBV20-1 CGAPGLAANNEQFF TGCGGTGCTCCGGGACTAGCAGCCAACAATGAGCAGTTCTTC
few TRBD2 TRBJ2-3 TRBV5-4 CASSSRTSGRADTQYF TGTGCCAGCAGCTCAAGGACTAGCGGGAGGGCAGATACGCAGTATTTT
. . TRBJ1-1 TRBV7-9 CASSPPGGPITEAFF TGTGCCAGCAGTCCCCCGGGGGGACCGATCACTGAAGCTTTCTTT
many TRBD1 TRBJ1-5 TRBV28 CASRQQGAWQPQHF TGTGCCAGCAGACAACAGGGGGCTTGGCAGCCCCAGCATTTT
many . TRBJ2-2 TRBV28 CASKGGAVSGELFF TGTGCCAGCAAAGGGGGGGCGGTTAGCGGGGAGCTGTTTTTT
many . TRBJ1-1 TRBV7-2 CASSTRGMMNTEAFF TGTGCCAGCAGCACGAGGGGGATGATGAACACTGAAGCTTTCTTT
few . TRBJ1-5 TRBV19 CASSMTDQPQHF TGTGCCAGTAGCATGACCGATCAGCCCCAGCATTTT
many . TRBJ1-5 TRBV30 CAWSLGSNQPQHF TGTGCCTGGAGTCTCGGGAGTAATCAGCCCCAGCATTTT
many . TRBJ1-4 TRBV2 CASSSGRKNEKLFF TGTGCCAGCAGTTCAGGGCGAAAAAACGAAAAACTGTTTTTT
many . TRBJ2-5 TRBV6-1 CASSEAGGSETQYF TGTGCCAGCAGTGAAGCGGGGGGAAGTGAGACCCAGTACTTC
. . TRBJ1-4 TRBV6-1 CASMAEINEKLFF TGTGCCAGCATGGCAGAAATTAATGAAAAACTGTTTTTT
many . TRBJ2-2 TRBV7-3 CASRREGANTGELFF TGTGCCAGCAGACGAGAAGGGGCGAACACCGGGGAGCTGTTTTTT
many TRBD2 TRBJ2-1 TRBV7-2 CASSSGPGLAGDYNEQFF TGTGCCAGCAGCTCAGGACCCGGACTAGCGGGAGACTACAATGAGCAGTTCTTC
many TRBD1 TRBJ1-1 TRBV20-1 CSARGQVPEAFF TGCAGTGCAAGGGGACAGGTCCCTGAAGCTTTCTTT
few TRBD2 TRBJ2-1 TRBV28 CASSLMREGQGEQFF TGTGCCAGCAGTTTAATGCGGGAGGGCCAAGGTGAGCAGTTCTTC
many TRBD1 TRBJ2-3 TRBV28 CASSLAGQGTDTQYF TGTGCCAGCAGTTTGGCGGGACAGGGCACAGATACGCAGTATTTT
many . TRBJ1-6 TRBV15 CATSRTSTTDYNSPLHF TGTGCCACCAGCAGAACTTCAACTACGGATTATAATTCACCCCTCCACTTT
many TRBD1 TRBJ2-7 TRBV5-1 CASSRTGSDEQYF TGCGCCAGCAGCAGGACAGGGTCCGACGAGCAGTACTTC
many TRBD2 TRBJ2-5 TRBV2 CASGLGVGLARETQYF TGTGCCAGCGGCCTCGGGGTGGGACTAGCGAGAGAGACCCAGTACTTC
many . TRBJ1-4 TRBV6-2/TRBV6-3 CASSVRASNEKLFF TGTGCCAGCAGTGTCCGGGCCAGCAATGAAAAACTGTTTTTT
many . TRBJ2-5 TRBV6-1 CASTGAGRETQYF TGTGCCAGCACTGGTGCAGGGAGAGAGACCCAGTACTTC
many . TRBJ2-7 TRBV7-2 CASSLSGTQYF TGTGCCAGCAGCTTATCCGGGACTCAGTACTTC
many . TRBJ1-2 TRBV29-1 CSAEDSYGYTF TGCAGCGCCGAGGACAGCTATGGCTACACCTTC
many TRBD2 TRBJ2-1 TRBV12-3/TRBV12-4 CASRLSGTSGYNEQFF TGTGCCAGCCGACTCTCCGGGACTAGCGGCTACAATGAGCAGTTCTTC
many . TRBJ1-1 TRBV7-2 CASSLEHEAFF TGTGCCAGCAGCTTAGAGCATGAAGCTTTCTTT
. TRBD1 TRBJ1-5 TRBV4-2 CASSQEVQGDQPQHF TGTGCCAGCAGCCAGGAAGTGCAGGGGGATCAGCCCCAGCATTTT
. TRBD2 TRBJ2-1 TRBV7-2 CASSLVMLAGEAYNEQFF TGTGCCAGCAGCTTAGTCATGCTAGCGGGAGAGGCTTACAATGAGCAGTTCTTC
many TRBD1 TRBJ1-2 TRBV5-5 CASSSKSGTGLNYGYTF TGTGCCAGCAGCTCGAAGTCCGGGACAGGGCTCAACTATGGCTACACCTTC
many . TRBJ2-1 TRBV29-1 CSVSGTYSYNEQFF TGCAGCGTTTCCGGGACTTACTCCTACAATGAGCAGTTCTTC